This is a list of T cell receptor beta chains from one sample in a study of blood T cells in healthy people across ages. One entry per CDR3 protein results from TCRdb running MiXCR on the 5' RACE reads. Among about a million distinct CDR3 sequences listed, roughly two fifths were seen once. The sequencing sample was made of blood. All receptors come from a man younger than 35 in good health. Each CDR3 is given with its conserved first and last residue. A D gene is named only where the DNA matches it firmly. Rows give clone size only sometimes, using once, few, many, or a class for an expanded clone.

TRBJ1-1,few,TRBV6-5,-,CASSPGQPNKGTEAFF,TGTGCCAGCAGTCCCGGACAACCAAACAAGGGAACTGAAGCTTTCTTT
TRBJ2-1,-,TRBV11-1,-,CASSFRGRRGADEQFF,TGTGCCAGCAGCTTCAGGGGTCGCAGGGGGGCGGATGAGCAGTTCTTC
TRBJ2-3,few,TRBV27,-,CASMRADTQYF,TGTGCCAGCATGAGGGCAGATACGCAGTATTTT
TRBJ2-1,few,TRBV3-1,-,CASSQDRGVSEQFF,TGTGCCAGCAGCCAAGATCGAGGGGTTAGTGAGCAGTTCTTC
TRBJ2-4,-,TRBV7-2,TRBD2,CASSLGPSGDVAKNIQYF,TGTGCCAGCAGCTTAGGGCCTAGCGGGGATGTAGCCAAAAACATTCAGTACTTC
TRBJ2-1,-,TRBV29-1,TRBD2,CSVPGLAGGYNEQFF,TGCAGCGTCCCGGGACTAGCGGGGGGTTACAATGAGCAGTTCTTC
TRBJ2-1,many,TRBV12-3/TRBV12-4,-,CASSLGWNEQFF,TGTGCCAGCAGTTTAGGGTGGAATGAGCAGTTCTTC
TRBJ1-5,-,TRBV2,TRBD1,CASSKEGTGDYSNQPQHF,TGTGCCAGCAGTAAAGAGGGGACAGGAGATTATAGCAATCAGCCCCAGCATTTT
TRBJ2-5,-,TRBV7-7,-,CASSLGGSAYNEQYF,TGTGCCAGCAGCTTAGGTGGTTCGGCCTACAATGAGCAGTACTTC
TRBJ2-1,few,TRBV4-1,TRBD2,CASSPRGGLDNEQFF,TGCGCCAGCAGCCCTCGGGGGGGCTTAGACAATGAGCAGTTCTTC
TRBJ1-2,-,TRBV12-3/TRBV12-4,-,CASSLALGYTF,TGTGCCAGCAGTTTAGCCCTTGGCTACACCTTC
TRBJ1-5,-,TRBV9,-,CASNLDGDYQPQHF,TGTGCCAGCAACCTGGACGGAGATTATCAGCCCCAGCATTTT